This TCR beta chain was recorded in a study of early T cells in non-severe SARS-CoV-2 infection listed by TCRdb under 2021. Regarding the research as a whole: Because TCR sequencing was done on bulk RNA from unsorted whole blood, the alpha and beta chains could not be paired.

The study was a case-control design nested within a healthcare worker cohort in London, UK, with weekly nasopharyngeal swab PCR tests and blood sampling. Healthcare workers were enrolled in the week of the UK lockdown, from 23 to 31 March 2020, and were followed every week for up to roughly 16 weeks. Library generation was performed with 5' RACE. Sequencing instrument: NextSeq 500. The TCR library protocol attached unique molecular identifiers to individual cDNA molecules to correct for sequencing error and PCR bias. TCR alpha and beta chains were both sequenced, and the abundances of alpha and beta sequences in each sample were closely correlated with each other. On the study's bioinformatics: Decombinator V4 was used to perform V gene, J gene and CDR3 annotation of TCR sequences. TCRs were defined as expanded if a significant change between any two time points was detected under a Poisson model with p below 0.0001. TCR abundances were normalised to the total number of TCRs sequenced per sample and were expressed as counts per million. TRAV1-2 paired with TRAJ12, TRAJ20 or TRAJ33 defined MAIT TCRs, while TRAV10 paired with TRAJ18 defined iNKT TCRs. VDJdb, accessed 1 November 2021, was searched for CMV, EBV and SARS-CoV-2 annotated TCRs, with TCRs annotated for multiple antigens excluded. TCRdb ran its own pipeline on the public reads, namely fastp trimming at Q25 and MiXCR clone calling, and kept in-frame beta chains. Every CDR3 protein is listed once, alongside the most common genes and DNA of its rows. TCRdb, rather than the study authors, made the V and J calls. This sample is represented by tens of thousands of distinct CDR3 sequences; 15% of them were singletons. Around 5.4% of the sample goes to the ten largest clones.

Concerning this clonotype itself: What antigen it recognizes has not been identified. Base-call qualities are not available, and no considerably larger clone is one nucleotide away.

For CDR1 and CDR2, the germline V gene (reference sequence) lists DFQATT and SNEGSKA. The CDR3 contains 12 residues, cysteine and phenylalanine counted. The only DNA kept is the CDR3, 36 bases in frame from the first base. Relative to germline, V is 1 base shorter and J is 7 bases shorter, with 10 bases between their ends. Study-wide findings and limitations: VDJdb matching was skewed toward anti-spike CD8 responses, so virus-specific expansions were likely underestimated and private and CD4 specificities were missed.

This receptor was identified in an adult who was a healthcare worker with PCR-confirmed SARS-CoV-2 infection or an uninfected control (not recorded which). The chain links TRBV20-1 with TRBJ2-5, with no reliable assignment of the D segment. Sequenced: whole blood. The bases are TGCAGTGCTAGAGGAAAGGTTGGGACCCAGTACTTC. Translated, this is CSARGKVGTQYF.